This paragraph reports one T cell receptor beta chain. Different DNA sequences within this sample yield the same CDR3. These data come from a study of blood T cell repertoires in COVID-19. This CDR3 comprises 14 residues. Deletions cut 0 bases from V and 2 bases from J, with 6 bases between. Germline V gene lookup returns CDR1 SGDLS and CDR2 YYNGEE. Data came from immunoSEQ multiplex PCR; TCRdb stores just in-frame clones and leaves some out. The profile shows fewer than 300,000 clones, 65% to 85% of them singletons. The chain joins TRBV9 to TRBJ1-3; D not certain. The clonotype was recovered from a human donor with COVID-19, enrolled during active disease. The donor label of this sample is uncertain. The source material was peripheral blood. CDR3 nucleotide sequence: TGTGCCAGCAGCGTAGGAGGGCCTGGAAACACCATATATTTT. Encoded protein: CASSVGGPGNTIYF.